Sequencing of this T cell receptor beta chain was carried out in a study of tumor and adjacent non-tumor tissue in lung cancer. Study overall: The patients, approximately 9 men and about 5 women, were roughly 30 to 80 with stage I to III disease.

The template was RNA from unsorted bulk tissue. Distant lung tissue was collected more than 3 cm away from the tumor edge. Study observations and caveats: Significantly higher TCR diversity was found in tumor than normal lung. Tumor repertoires had a smaller top 100 clone share than normal lung.

This CDR3 is built from 18 residues. CDR1 is LGHNA and CDR2 is YNFKEQ in the germline V gene. A modified ARM-PCR protocol with three rounds of nested PCR amplified TCRbeta. From the multiplex PCR reads, TCRdb called clonotypes with MiXCR, one entry per CDR3 protein. Of approximately 90,000 distinct CDR3 sequences detected, roughly three quarters appear once; the ten largest clones hold 21%. About this clonotype itself: Its antigen is not known. At one boundary the junction diverges from the germline segment, which might be a read error.

The receptor was isolated from a woman between 45 and 65 years old with non-small cell lung cancer. The sequenced material came from distant non-tumor lung tissue. The rearrangement joins TRBV4-2 to TRBJ2-7; 12 nucleotides align to TRBD2. Written as DNA, the CDR3 is TGTGCCAACAGCCAACAGTCTGGGACTAGCGGGCGACCCTACGAGCAGTACTTC. Its protein is CANSQQSGTSGRPYEQYF.